This T cell receptor beta chain comes out of a study of T-cell reconstitution after alpha-beta-depleted transplantation in children. Molecular barcoding with unique molecular identifiers was used for the TCRbeta library. MiXCR, run by TCRdb on the PCR reads, gives a single entry per CDR3 protein. The sample yields approximately 400,000 distinct CDR3 sequences, approximately 10% seen once. This clonotype has more than one count but fewer than ten. Unmatched junction bases numbered 8, after V lost 6 bases and J lost 5 bases. This CDR3 is 14 amino acids long. Germline CDR1 is MNHNS and CDR2 is SASEGT. The material sequenced was PBMCs from the stem cell graft donor, taken from the stem cell graft. The V and J genes are TRBV6-1 and TRBJ2-7; 9 bases match TRBD2. The origin of this receptor is a human donor who donated a stem cell graft to a child with acute myeloid leukemia. In DNA, the CDR3 is TGTGCCAGCAGCCGTAGCGGGAGACTCAACGAGCAGTACTTC. This encodes CASSRSGRLNEQYF.